A selection of T cell receptor beta chains follows, all from one sample in a study of blood T cell repertoires in COVID-19. The table came from immunoSEQ multiplex PCR; TCRdb's copy has only in-frame clones and leaves some out. The sample lists more than 130,000 clones, approximately 80% occurring once. The sequenced material came from peripheral blood. These receptors were collected from a human donor in a cohort sampled during active COVID-19. Both conserved end residues are part of each CDR3. Each record gives: CDR3 length, D gene, V gene, CDR3 protein. D genes are given only for firm matches.

15,NA,TRBV27,CASSLLVRGNSPLHF
16,NA,TRBV9,CASSVDGRLTNEKLFF
15,NA,TRBV6-5,CASSAVGGMGTEAFF
12,NA,TRBV7-9,CASSSPPGPQHF
14,NA,TRBV7-9,CASSHQAMNTEAFF
17,TRBD2,TRBV3-1/TRBV3-2,CASSRRRAGGAPDTQYF
16,NA,TRBV18,CASSPGRGSSNQPQHF
14,NA,TRBV3-1/TRBV3-2,CASGGGVGNSPLHF
15,TRBD1,TRBV5-1,CASSLGQGDVTEAFF
14,TRBD1,TRBV19,CASRDSFLNTEAFF
13,NA,TRBV9,CASSRVGDYGYTF
14,TRBD1,TRBV19,CASSGDSYTGELFF
17,TRBD1,TRBV2,CASSLNPRGLSYNEQFF
11,NA,TRBV30,CAWSHGYEQYF
16,NA,TRBV19,CASGALGLSSYNEQFF
13,NA,TRBV19,CASRQGNTDTQYF
13,NA,TRBV3-1/TRBV3-2,CASSQDAGFRQFF
15,NA,TRBV6-5,CASTRSQGTLETQYF
14,NA,TRBV28,CASSYRAAIYGYTF
15,TRBD1,TRBV6-2/TRBV6-3,CASSSPGQGPYEQYF
13,NA,TRBV7-9,CASSFSGEEGYTF
13,NA,TRBV5-8,CASSRTIAGEQFF
13,NA,TRBV19,CASIGGGTGELFF
16,TRBD2,TRBV6-1,CASSDERGGLEDTQYF
16,NA,TRBV7-2,CASSLGHHGSGNTIYF
13,TRBD2,TRBV9,CASSGGHWGGRHF
14,TRBD2,TRBV9,CASSPPLERGGQFF
14,NA,TRBV7-6,CASSLVTVQDEQFF
14,NA,TRBV7-3,CASSLNQGGTEAFF
18,NA,TRBV6-2/TRBV6-3,CASSYGYSGGPSAEKLFF
16,TRBD1,TRBV18,CASSLASGGTDYGYTF
13,NA,TRBV19,CASDRKYNQPQHF
16,NA,TRBV5-1,CASSLAIRQGTDTQYF
13,NA,TRBV7-9,CASSLDTQETQYF
15,NA,TRBV30,CAWSIATVSNQPQHF
15,TRBD1,TRBV6-5,CASSRAGGLEQPQHF
18,TRBD2,TRBV7-2,CASSLGPPSGGFTDTQYF
19,TRBD2,TRBV2,CASRSPPVGLAGGGETQYF
15,NA,TRBV7-3,CASSFPTASYNEQFF
14,NA,TRBV24-1,CATSDYGREGKLFF
16,TRBD2,TRBV28,CASSFLRGGRQETQYF
16,NA,TRBV18,CASSLMEIDRNYGYTF